The entry below gives a single TCR beta chain sequence along with its context. This sample was included in a study of blood T cell repertoires in COVID-19. Profiled with immunoSEQ multiplex PCR; TCRdb holds only in-frame clones, not every one. The sample holds a few hundred thousand clones, just under 90% seen once. The ends were cut back, 4 bases at V and 3 bases at J, with 16 bases in the middle. This CDR3 is built from 14 residues. CDR1 and CDR2 (germline): GTSNPN, SVGIG (reference sequence). The sequencing sample was made of PBMCs or T cells enriched from blood (not recorded which). This sequence originates from a woman in her thirties who had recovered from COVID-19. The V gene is TRBV30, the J gene TRBJ2-7; TRBD1 is a possible D gene (6 bases). The CDR3 coding sequence is TGTGCCTGGAACAGGGCCAGAGGGCACTACGAGCAGTACTTC. Translated, it gives CAWNRARGHYEQYF.